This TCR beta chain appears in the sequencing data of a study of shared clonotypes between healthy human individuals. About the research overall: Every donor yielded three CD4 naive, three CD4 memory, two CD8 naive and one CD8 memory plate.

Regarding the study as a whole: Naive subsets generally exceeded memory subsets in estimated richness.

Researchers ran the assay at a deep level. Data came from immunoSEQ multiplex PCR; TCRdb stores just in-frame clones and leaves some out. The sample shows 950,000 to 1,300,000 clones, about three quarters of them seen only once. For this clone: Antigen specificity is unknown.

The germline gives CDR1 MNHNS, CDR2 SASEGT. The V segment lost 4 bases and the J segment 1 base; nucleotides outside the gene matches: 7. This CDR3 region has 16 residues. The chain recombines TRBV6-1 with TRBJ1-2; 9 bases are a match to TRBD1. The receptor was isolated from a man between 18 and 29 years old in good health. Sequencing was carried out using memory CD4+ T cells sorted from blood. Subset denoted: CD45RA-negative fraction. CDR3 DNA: TGTGCCAGCAGTGGCGGGACAGGGAGGTTTAACTATGGCTACACCTTC. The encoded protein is CASSGGTGRFNYGYTF.